A single TCR beta chain is shown here with its context. In the authors' workflow: Reference gene primer amplification gave nucleated cell count estimates. TCRdb's copy holds only in-frame clones and misses some; the assay was immunoSEQ multiplex PCR. The DNA gave D and trimming, while V, J and clone size come from that table. Here the sample spans 120,000 to 150,000 clones, about 90% being singletons. Per germline, CDR1 LNHDA and CDR2 SQIVND (reference sequence). After removal of 4 bases from V and 5 bases from J, the junction contained 2 bases not matched to a gene. This CDR3 region has 12 residues. This sample is part of a study of blood T cell repertoires in COVID-19. About the research overall: T cells, B-cell-depleted T cells, or PBMCs provided the cDNA or gDNA that served as material.

The sequence was collected from a man aged 50 to 60 with active or convalescent COVID-19. Sequenced input: peripheral blood. The chain couples TRBV19 to TRBJ2-7; 7 bases fit TRBD2. DNA of the CDR3: TGTGCCAGTAGTACTCGGGGGGACGAGCAGTACTTC. It yields the protein CASSTRGDEQYF.